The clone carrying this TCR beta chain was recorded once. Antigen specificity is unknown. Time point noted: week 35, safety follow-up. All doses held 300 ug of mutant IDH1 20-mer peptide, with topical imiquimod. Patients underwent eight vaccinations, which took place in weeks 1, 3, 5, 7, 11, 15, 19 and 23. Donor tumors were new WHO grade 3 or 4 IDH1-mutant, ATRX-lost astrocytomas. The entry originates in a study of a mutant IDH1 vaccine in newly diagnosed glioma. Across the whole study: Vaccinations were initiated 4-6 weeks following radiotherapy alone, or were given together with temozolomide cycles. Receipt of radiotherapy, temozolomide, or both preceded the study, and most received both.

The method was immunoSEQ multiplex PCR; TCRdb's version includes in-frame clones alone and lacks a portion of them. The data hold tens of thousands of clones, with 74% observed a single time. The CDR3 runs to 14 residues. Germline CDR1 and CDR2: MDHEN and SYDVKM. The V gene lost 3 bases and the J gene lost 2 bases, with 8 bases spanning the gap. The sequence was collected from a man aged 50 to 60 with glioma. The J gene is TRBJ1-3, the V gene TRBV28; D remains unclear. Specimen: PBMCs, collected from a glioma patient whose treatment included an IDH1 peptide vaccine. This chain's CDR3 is CASSLNGAGNTIYF. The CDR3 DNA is TGTGCCAGCAGTTTGAACGGTGCTGGAAACACCATATATTTT.